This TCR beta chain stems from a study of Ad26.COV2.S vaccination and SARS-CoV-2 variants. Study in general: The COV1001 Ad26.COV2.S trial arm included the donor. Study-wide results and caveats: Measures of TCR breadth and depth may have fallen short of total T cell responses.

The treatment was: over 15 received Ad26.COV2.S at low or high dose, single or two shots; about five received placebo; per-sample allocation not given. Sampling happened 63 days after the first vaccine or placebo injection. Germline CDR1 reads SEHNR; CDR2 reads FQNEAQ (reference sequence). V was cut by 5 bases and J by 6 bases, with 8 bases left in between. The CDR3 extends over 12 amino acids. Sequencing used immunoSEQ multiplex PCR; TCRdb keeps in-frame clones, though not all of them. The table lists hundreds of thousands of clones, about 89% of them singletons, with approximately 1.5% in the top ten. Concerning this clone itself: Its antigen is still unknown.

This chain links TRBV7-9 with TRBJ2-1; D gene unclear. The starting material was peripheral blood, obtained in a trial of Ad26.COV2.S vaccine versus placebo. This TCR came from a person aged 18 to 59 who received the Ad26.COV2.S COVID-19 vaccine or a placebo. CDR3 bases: TGTGCCAGCAGCCGTGACTCCAATGAGCAGTTCTTC. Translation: CASSRDSNEQFF. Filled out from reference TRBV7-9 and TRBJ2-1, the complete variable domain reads DTGVSQNPRHKITKRGQNVTFRCDPISEHNRLYWYRQTLGQGPEFLTYFQNEAQLEKSRLLSDRFSAERPKGSFSTLEIQRTEQGDSAMYLCASSRDSNEQFFGPGTRLTVL.